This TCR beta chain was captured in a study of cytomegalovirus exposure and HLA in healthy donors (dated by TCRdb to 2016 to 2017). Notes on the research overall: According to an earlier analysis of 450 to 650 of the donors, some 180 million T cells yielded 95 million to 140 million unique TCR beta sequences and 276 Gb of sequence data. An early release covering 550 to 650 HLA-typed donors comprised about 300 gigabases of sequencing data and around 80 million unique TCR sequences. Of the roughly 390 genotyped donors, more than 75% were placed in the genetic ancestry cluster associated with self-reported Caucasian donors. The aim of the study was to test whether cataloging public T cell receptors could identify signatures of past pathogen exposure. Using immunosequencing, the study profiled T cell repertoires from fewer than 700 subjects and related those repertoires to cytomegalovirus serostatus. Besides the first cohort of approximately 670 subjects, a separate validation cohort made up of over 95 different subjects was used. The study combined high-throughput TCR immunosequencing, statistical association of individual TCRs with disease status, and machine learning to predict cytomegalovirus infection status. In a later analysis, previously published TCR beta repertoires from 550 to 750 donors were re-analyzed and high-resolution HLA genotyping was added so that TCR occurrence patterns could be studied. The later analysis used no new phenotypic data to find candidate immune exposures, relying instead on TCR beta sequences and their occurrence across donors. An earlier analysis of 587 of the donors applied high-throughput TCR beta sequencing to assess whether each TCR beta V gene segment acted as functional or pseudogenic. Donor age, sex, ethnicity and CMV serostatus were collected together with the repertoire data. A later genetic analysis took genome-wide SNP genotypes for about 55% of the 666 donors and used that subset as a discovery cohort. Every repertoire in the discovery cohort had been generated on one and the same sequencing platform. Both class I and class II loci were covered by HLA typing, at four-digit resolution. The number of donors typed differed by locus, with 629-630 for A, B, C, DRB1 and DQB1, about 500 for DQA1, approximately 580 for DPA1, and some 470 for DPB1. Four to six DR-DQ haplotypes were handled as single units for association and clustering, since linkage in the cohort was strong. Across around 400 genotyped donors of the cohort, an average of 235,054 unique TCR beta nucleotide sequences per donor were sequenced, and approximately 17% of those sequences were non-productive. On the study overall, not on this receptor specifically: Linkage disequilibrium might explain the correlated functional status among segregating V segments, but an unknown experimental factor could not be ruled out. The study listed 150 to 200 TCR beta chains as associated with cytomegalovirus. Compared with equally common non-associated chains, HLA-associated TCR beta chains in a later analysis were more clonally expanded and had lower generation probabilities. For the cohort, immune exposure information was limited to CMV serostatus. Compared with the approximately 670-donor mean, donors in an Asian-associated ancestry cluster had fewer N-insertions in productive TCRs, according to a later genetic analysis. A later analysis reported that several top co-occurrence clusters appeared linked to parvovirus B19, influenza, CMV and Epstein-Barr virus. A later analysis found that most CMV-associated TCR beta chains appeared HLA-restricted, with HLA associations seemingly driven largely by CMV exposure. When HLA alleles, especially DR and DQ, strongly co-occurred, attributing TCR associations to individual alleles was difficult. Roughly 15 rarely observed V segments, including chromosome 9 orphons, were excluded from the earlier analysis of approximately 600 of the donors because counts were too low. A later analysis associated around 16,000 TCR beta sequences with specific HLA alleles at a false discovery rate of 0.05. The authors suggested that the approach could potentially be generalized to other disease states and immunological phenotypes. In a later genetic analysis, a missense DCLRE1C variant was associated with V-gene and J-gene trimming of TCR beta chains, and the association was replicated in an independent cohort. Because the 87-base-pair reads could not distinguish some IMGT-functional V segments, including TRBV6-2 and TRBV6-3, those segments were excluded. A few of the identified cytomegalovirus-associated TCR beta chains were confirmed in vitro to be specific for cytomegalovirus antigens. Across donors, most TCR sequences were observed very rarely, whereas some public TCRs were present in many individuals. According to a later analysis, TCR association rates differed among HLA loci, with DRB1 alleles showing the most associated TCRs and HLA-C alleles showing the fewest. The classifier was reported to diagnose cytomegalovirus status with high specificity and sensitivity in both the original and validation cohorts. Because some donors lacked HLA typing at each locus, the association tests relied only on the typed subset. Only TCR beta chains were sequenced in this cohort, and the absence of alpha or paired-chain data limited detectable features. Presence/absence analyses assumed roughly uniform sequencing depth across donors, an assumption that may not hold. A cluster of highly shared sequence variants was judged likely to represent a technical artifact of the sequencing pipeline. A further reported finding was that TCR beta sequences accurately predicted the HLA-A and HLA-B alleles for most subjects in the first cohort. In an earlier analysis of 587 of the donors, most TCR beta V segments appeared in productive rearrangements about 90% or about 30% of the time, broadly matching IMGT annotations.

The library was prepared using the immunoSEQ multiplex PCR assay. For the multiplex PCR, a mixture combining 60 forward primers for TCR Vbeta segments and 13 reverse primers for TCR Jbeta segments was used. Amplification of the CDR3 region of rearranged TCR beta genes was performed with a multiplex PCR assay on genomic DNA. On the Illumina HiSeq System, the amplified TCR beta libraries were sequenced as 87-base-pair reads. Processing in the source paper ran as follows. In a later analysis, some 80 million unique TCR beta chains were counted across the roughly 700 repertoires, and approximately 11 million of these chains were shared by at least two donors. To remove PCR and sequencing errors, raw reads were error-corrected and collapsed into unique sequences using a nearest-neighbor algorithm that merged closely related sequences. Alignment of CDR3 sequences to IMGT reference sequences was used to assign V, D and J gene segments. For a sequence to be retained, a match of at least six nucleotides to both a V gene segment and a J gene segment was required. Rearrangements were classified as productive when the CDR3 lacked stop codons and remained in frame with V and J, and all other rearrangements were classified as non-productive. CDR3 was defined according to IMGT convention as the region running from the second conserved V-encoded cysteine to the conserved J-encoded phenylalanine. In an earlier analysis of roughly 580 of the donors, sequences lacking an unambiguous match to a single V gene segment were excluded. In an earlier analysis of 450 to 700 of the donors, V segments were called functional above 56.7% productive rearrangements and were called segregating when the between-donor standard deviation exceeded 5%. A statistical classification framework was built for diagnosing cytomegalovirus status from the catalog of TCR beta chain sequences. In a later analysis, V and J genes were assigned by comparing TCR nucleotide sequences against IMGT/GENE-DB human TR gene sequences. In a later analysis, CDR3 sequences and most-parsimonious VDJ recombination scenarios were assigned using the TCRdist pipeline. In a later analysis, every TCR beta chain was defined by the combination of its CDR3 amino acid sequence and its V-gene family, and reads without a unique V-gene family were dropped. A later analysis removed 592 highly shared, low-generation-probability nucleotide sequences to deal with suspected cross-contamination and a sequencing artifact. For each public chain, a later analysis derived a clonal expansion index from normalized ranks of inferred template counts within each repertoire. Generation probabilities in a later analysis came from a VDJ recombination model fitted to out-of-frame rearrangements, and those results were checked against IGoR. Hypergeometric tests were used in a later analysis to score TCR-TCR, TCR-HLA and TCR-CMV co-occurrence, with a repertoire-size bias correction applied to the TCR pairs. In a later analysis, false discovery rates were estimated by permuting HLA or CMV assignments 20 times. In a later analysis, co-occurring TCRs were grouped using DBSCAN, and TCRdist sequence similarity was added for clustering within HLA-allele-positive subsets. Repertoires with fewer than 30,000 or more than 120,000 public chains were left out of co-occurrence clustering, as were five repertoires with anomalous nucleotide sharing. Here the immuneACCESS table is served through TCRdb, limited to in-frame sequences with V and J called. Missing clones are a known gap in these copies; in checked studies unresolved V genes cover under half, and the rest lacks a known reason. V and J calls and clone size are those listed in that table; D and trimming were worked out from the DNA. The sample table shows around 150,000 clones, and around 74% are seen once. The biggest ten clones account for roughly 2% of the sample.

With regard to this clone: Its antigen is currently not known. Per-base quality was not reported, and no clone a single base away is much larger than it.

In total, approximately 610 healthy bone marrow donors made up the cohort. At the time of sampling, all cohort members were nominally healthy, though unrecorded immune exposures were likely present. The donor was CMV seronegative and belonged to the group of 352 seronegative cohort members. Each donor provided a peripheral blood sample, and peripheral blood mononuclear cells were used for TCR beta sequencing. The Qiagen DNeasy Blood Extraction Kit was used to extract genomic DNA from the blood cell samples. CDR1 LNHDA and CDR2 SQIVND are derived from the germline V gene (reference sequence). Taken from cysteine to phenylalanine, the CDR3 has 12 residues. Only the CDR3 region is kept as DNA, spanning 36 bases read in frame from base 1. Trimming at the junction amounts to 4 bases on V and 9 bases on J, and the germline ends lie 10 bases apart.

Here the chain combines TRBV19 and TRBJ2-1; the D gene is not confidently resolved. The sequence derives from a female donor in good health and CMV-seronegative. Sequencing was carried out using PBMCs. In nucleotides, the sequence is TGTGCCAGTAGTACCCTATCGTCTGAGCAGTTCTTC. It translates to CASSTLSSEQFF.